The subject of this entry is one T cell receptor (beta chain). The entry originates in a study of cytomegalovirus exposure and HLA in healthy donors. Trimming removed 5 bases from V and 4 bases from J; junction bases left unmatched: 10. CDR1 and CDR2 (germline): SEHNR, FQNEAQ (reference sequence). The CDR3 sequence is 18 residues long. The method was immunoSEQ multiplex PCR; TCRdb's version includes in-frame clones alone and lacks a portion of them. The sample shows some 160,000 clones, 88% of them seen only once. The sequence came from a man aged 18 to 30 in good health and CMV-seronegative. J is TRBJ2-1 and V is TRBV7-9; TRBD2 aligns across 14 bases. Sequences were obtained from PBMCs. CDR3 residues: CASSPRTSGGKGYNEQFF. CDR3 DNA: TGTGCCAGCAGCCCCCGGACTAGCGGGGGGAAAGGATACAATGAGCAGTTCTTC.